This T cell receptor (beta chain) derives from a study of shared clonotypes between healthy human individuals. Overall study context: Aged between 18 and 49, the donors were a couple of women and a few men.

Naive CD8 populations comprised CD45RO-negative cells positively selected for CCR7, excluding terminally differentiated effector memory CD45RA+ cells. The sample holds one count of this clone. Its antigen is unknown. Produced via immunoSEQ multiplex PCR; TCRdb's table is partial and in-frame only. Altogether over 2 million clones are present, around 96% being singletons, with the ten largest covering approximately 1.2%. Study conclusions and caveats: When compared with the clonotypes that were shared by all four sorted-subset donors, the non-shared clonotypes turned out to have lower generation probabilities. Despite large depth, rarefaction showed incomplete sorted-subset sequencing.

The TCR originated in a man younger than 35 in good health. The sample was naive CD8+ T cells sorted from blood.

In DNA form, the CDR3 reads TGCGCCAGCAGCCAAGATCAAGGGACGAACTATGGCTACACCTTC. This gives the protein CASSQDQGTNYGYTF. The chain has TRBV4-1 and TRBJ1-2; weak D call: TRBD1 (5 bases). The CDR3 covers 15 residues. The V end was cut by 0 bases, the J end by 2 bases, with 10 bases between. Per germline, CDR1 MGHRA and CDR2 YSYEKL.